The 4 T cell receptor beta chains in this list originate from one sample, sequenced in a study of blood T cells in healthy people across ages. Using a J-beta primer mix together with a sample-barcoded 5' primer, a second PCR was run for roughly 7 to 12 cycles. Each CDR3 protein is one row after TCRdb ran MiXCR on the 5' RACE reads. Here the sample spans hundreds of thousands of distinct CDR3 sequences, 40% to 60% being singletons. Material: blood. These receptors were collected from a man aged 25-40 years in good health.

This clonotype was recorded a few times. The genes are TRBV5-6 and TRBJ1-1; no definite D call. The CDR3 has 14 residues. The ends were cut back, 4 bases at V and 1 base at J, with 11 bases in the middle. Looked up from germline, CDR1 is SGHDT and CDR2 is YYEEEE. The CDR3, as DNA: TGTGCCAGCAGCCACCAACGGGGGAACACTGAAGCTTTCTTT. This codes for CASSHQRGNTEAFF.

This clonotype was observed once. The chain employs TRBV27 and TRBJ2-3, with TRBD1 as a possible D gene (5 bases). Trimming removed 6 bases from V and 2 bases from J, with 12 bases in between. The CDR3 covers 14 residues. The V gene's germline CDR1 is MNHEY and CDR2 SMNVEV (reference sequence). Here the CDR3 reads CASRQQANTDTQYF. The DNA for the CDR3 is TGTGCCAGCAGGCAACAGGCGAACACAGATACGCAGTATTTT.

This chain connects TRBV6-2 or TRBV6-3 to TRBJ2-3; D might be TRBD1 (6 bases). This CDR3 spans 15 amino acids. Germline CDR1 and CDR2: MNHEY and SVGEGT. V was shortened by 6 bases and J by 4 bases, with 17 bases between the two germline ends. CDR3 loop: CASSAAADRSDTQYF. In nucleotides, the CDR3 is TGTGCCAGCAGCGCCGCCGCCGACAGGTCAGATACGCAGTATTTT.

V and J are TRBV3-1 and TRBJ1-4; weak D call: TRBD1 (5 bases). CDR1 is LGHDT and CDR2 is YNNKEL in the germline V gene (reference sequence). The CDR3 runs to 12 residues. With 2 bases removed from V and 13 bases from J, the gap between germline ends came to 11 bases. In DNA, the CDR3 is TGTGCCAGCAGCCAATCGGGGGGGGTACTGTTTTTT. The encoded protein is CASSQSGGVLFF.